The entry that follows covers one TCR beta chain sequence. This sample is part of a study of control samples from healthy donors and cancer patients. Sequenced by immunoSEQ multiplex PCR; TCRdb stores in-frame clones only, minus some. The data contain 150,000 to 200,000 clones, about 90% of them singletons. Between the trimmed V and J ends, which lost 3 bases and 7 bases, there was a span of 12 bases. Germline V lookup: CDR1 SGHAT, CDR2 FQNNGV. This CDR3 has 14 amino acids. Sequencing was done on a sample of blood. This clonotype originated in a woman aged 25 to 39 in good health. The gene calls are TRBV11-2 and TRBJ1-4; D is uncertain. In nucleotides, the CDR3 is TGTGCCAGCAGCTTGAAGTATGCAGGTGAAAAACTGTTTTTT. Translated: CASSLKYAGEKLFF.